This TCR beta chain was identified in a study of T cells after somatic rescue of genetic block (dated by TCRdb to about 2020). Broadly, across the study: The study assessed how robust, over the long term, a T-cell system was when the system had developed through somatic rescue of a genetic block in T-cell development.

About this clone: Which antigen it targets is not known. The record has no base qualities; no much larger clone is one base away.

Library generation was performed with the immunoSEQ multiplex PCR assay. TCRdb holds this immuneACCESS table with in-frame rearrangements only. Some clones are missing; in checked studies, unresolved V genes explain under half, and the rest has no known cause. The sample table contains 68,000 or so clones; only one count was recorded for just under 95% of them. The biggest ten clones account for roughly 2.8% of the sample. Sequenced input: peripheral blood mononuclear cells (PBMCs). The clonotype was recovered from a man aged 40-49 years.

The DNA sequence is TGTGCCAGCAGCCAGATCGCAGATACGCAGTATTTT. Its product reads: CASSQIADTQYF. In this chain, TRBV14 is recombined with TRBJ2-3; confidence is insufficient to name the D gene. The germline ends are 5 bases apart after V is trimmed by 3 bases and J by 4 bases. The germline V gene supplies CDR1 SGHDN and CDR2 FVKESK. Including the terminal cysteine and phenylalanine, the CDR3 comprises 12 residues. CDR3 DNA is the only sequence kept; it has 36 bases, read in frame from the first base.